The entry that follows covers one TCR beta chain sequence. Its antigen remains unknown. The record originates from a study of T cell responses to AZD1222 COVID-19 vaccine. General study results and limits: Seropositive AZD1222 recipients at baseline numbered only five to seven. The donor group comprised mostly white British people and more females; the analysis possibly underestimated clonal diversity. Scientists sampled the repertoires only once the peak T cell response had passed. Targets within unmutated variant regions were reportedly found for nearly half of spike-specific TCRs.

This CDR3 region has 13 residues. Trimming cost V 6 bases and J 7 bases; bases outside gene matches: 2. CDR1 and CDR2 (germline): SGHTA, FQGNSA. Assay used: immunoSEQ multiplex PCR; TCRdb lists only in-frame clones, some missing. Altogether just under 35,000 clones are present, 70% to 90% being singletons, with the ten largest covering 11%. V gene TRBV7-2 combines with J gene TRBJ1-6; 8 positions match TRBD1. Source: peripheral blood, taken 28 days after the second AZD1222 dose. This TCR was recovered from an adult who received the AZD1222 COVID-19 vaccine. The CDR3 DNA reads TGTGCCAGCAGAAGGGACAGGAATTCACCCCTCCACTTT. This sequence encodes CASRRDRNSPLHF.